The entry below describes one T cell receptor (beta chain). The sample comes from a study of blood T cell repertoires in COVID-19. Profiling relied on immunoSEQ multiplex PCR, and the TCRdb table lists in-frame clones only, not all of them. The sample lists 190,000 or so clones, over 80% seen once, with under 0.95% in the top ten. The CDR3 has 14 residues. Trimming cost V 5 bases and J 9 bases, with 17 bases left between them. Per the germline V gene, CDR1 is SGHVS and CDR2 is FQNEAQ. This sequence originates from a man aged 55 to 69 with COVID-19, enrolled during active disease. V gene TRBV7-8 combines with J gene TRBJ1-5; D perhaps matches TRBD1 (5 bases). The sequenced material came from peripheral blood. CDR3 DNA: TGTGCCAGCAGCCGCGGCGGGGCGGGAAGGCCCCAGCATTTT. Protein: CASSRGGAGRPQHF. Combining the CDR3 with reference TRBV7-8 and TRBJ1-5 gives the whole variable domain GAGVSQSPRYKVAKRGQDVALRCDPISGHVSLFWYQQALGQGPEFLTYFQNEAQLDKSGLPSDRFFAERPEGSVSTLKIQRTQQEDSAVYLCASSRGGAGRPQHFGDGTRLSIL.